A selection of T cell receptor beta chains follows, all from one sample in a study of T cells of healthy individuals. Each CDR3 protein gets one entry after TCRdb re-called the 5' RACE reads with MiXCR. The sample includes 55,000 to 65,000 distinct CDR3 sequences, roughly 17% of them seen just once. These receptor sequences come from a human donor in good health. CDR3s include the opening cysteine and the closing phenylalanine or tryptophan. The D gene is left open where the match is weak. Size is stated for part of the rows, as once, few or many counts, or as a class when the clone is expanded.

d_gene	abundance	v_gene	j_gene	CDR3nt	CDR3aa
NA	many	TRBV5-1	TRBJ1-5	TGCGCCAGCAGCTCGGCGGGGGGCAATCAGCCCCAGCATTTT	CASSSAGGNQPQHF
NA	NA	TRBV28	TRBJ1-2	TGTGCCAGCAGTTTCCCGACCGAGAACTATGGCTACACCTTC	CASSFPTENYGYTF
TRBD1	NA	TRBV10-3	TRBJ2-5	TGTGCCATAGGCCGGCAGGGGGCTGGAGAGACCCAGTACTTC	CAIGRQGAGETQYF
NA	few	TRBV3-1	TRBJ2-6	TGTGCCAGCAGCCAAGAGAACTCTGGGGCCAACGTCCTGACTTTC	CASSQENSGANVLTF
NA	many	TRBV18	TRBJ2-7	TGTGCCAGCTCACCAGAGGCGGGTAGGGGATACGAGCAGTACTTC	CASSPEAGRGYEQYF
NA	NA	TRBV7-9	TRBJ2-7	TGTGCCAGCAGCCCCGCCTCCGAGCAGTACTTC	CASSPASEQYF
TRBD2	few	TRBV4-1	TRBJ2-1	TGCGCCAGCAGCGACGGGACTAGCGCCTACAATGAGCAGTTCTTC	CASSDGTSAYNEQFF
TRBD1	NA	TRBV23-1	TRBJ2-7	TGCGCCAGCACCCCGGGACAGGGGATCCCCCCTTTCTACGAGCAGTACTTC	CASTPGQGIPPFYEQYF
NA	few	TRBV12-3/TRBV12-4	TRBJ2-7	TGTGCCAGCAGCCCCGGTGGGGGGGCCCCCTACGAGCAGTACTTC	CASSPGGGAPYEQYF
NA	NA	TRBV20-1	TRBJ2-7	TGCAGTGCTCGATATAAAAAGGGGATCCCATCCTACGAGCAGTACTTC	CSARYKKGIPSYEQYF
TRBD1	many	TRBV12-3/TRBV12-4	TRBJ1-2	TGTGCCAGCAGCCTCGGACAGGGGAGGTCGACCTATGGCTACACCTTC	CASSLGQGRSTYGYTF
NA	NA	TRBV25-1	TRBJ1-2	TGTGCCAGCAGTCCTCGGACCAACTATGGCTACACCTTC	CASSPRTNYGYTF
TRBD2	many	TRBV10-3	TRBJ2-7	TGTGCCATCAGTGAGTCCGGACTAGCCCGATACTACGAGCAGTACTTC	CAISESGLARYYEQYF
NA	NA	TRBV20-1	TRBJ2-3	TGCAGTGTGGAGGGGGCCAGCACAGATACGCAGTATTTT	CSVEGASTDTQYF
TRBD2	NA	TRBV12-5	TRBJ2-1	TGTGCTAGTGGATCTAGCGGGAGTTTCTTCAATGAGCAGTTCTTC	CASGSSGSFFNEQFF
TRBD1	NA	TRBV20-1	TRBJ1-6	TGCAGTGCTAGTAGGGACAGCGATTCACCCCTCCACTTT	CSASRDSDSPLHF
TRBD2	NA	TRBV7-2	TRBJ2-1	TGTGCCAGCCCCGTAGCGGGCAGGGCTCAGTTCTTC	CASPVAGRAQFF
NA	NA	TRBV2	TRBJ2-2	TGTGCCAGCAGTGGATCAGGGGTCAGCACCGGGGAGCTGTTTTTT	CASSGSGVSTGELFF
NA	NA	TRBV7-9	TRBJ1-1	TGTGCCAGCAGACCTGACGGCTCCACTGAAGCTTTCTTT	CASRPDGSTEAFF
TRBD1	many	TRBV12-3/TRBV12-4	TRBJ2-4	TGTGCCAGCAGCTCTGGGACAGGAGAAAACATTCAGTACTTC	CASSSGTGENIQYF
TRBD2	many	TRBV29-1	TRBJ2-1	TGCAGCGTTGAAGATGAGGCTAGCGGGGTCAATGAGCAGTTCTTC	CSVEDEASGVNEQFF
NA	NA	TRBV23-1	TRBJ2-5	TGCGCCAGCAGTCAATCGTTTGCAGGGCGGACCCAAGAGACCCAGTACTTC	CASSQSFAGRTQETQYF
NA	many	TRBV11-2	TRBJ2-5	TGTGCCAGCAGCATGGGCTTAACCCAAGAGACCCAGTACTTC	CASSMGLTQETQYF
NA	many	TRBV5-5	TRBJ2-5	TGTGCCAGCAGCTCTCGTGGGGGTACGGAGACCCAGTACTTC	CASSSRGGTETQYF
TRBD2	many	TRBV7-2	TRBJ2-3	TGTGCCAGCAGCTTAGGCCTGACTAGCGGGAGTGAGGATACGCAGTATTTT	CASSLGLTSGSEDTQYF
NA	NA	TRBV30	TRBJ2-1	TGTGCCTGGAGTGCTGACGGACTAGGGGGCAATGAGCAGTTCTTC	CAWSADGLGGNEQFF
NA	many	TRBV11-2	TRBJ1-6	TGTGCCAGCAGCTTAGTTGGGGTCTCCTATAATTCACCCCTCCACTTT	CASSLVGVSYNSPLHF
NA	many	TRBV11-2	TRBJ2-3	TGTGCCAGCAGCTTATTCTTGGGCAGAGCCTATTTT	CASSLFLGRAYF
TRBD1	many	TRBV4-1	TRBJ1-1	TGCGCCAGCCTCGGACAGGGAGGGGACACTGAAGCTTTCTTT	CASLGQGGDTEAFF
NA	many	TRBV11-1	TRBJ2-1	TGTGCCAGCTACCCAGGGGGGCGAACAGTTGAGCAGTTCTTC	CASYPGGRTVEQFF
NA	NA	TRBV11-2	TRBJ2-2	TGTGCCAGCAGCTTAGATCTGAACACCGGGGAGCTGTTTTTT	CASSLDLNTGELFF
TRBD1	NA	TRBV13	TRBJ2-5	TGTGCCAGCAGCCCCGGTGGGACAGGGGCAGAGACCCAGTACTTC	CASSPGGTGAETQYF
TRBD2	many	TRBV25-1	TRBJ2-3	TGTGCCAGCAGTGAAAGTGGCGGGAGCAGCACAGATACGCAGTATTTT	CASSESGGSSTDTQYF
TRBD2	few	TRBV27	TRBJ2-5	TGTGCCAGCAGTTTTACTAGCGGGGGTGAGGAGACCCAGTACTTC	CASSFTSGGEETQYF
TRBD1	few	TRBV6-5	TRBJ1-1	TGTGCCAGCAGGGCAGGACAGGTCCTCGGTCCAAACACTGAAGCTTTCTTT	CASRAGQVLGPNTEAFF
NA	NA	TRBV11-1	TRBJ2-3	TGTGCCAGCAGCTTAGCAGACAGGATCCATACGCAGTATTTT	CASSLADRIHTQYF